Following are 17 T cell receptor beta chains from one sample sequenced in a study of blood T cell repertoires in COVID-19. The protocol was immunoSEQ multiplex PCR, while the TCRdb copy is restricted to in-frame clones and leaves out a portion. The sample shows around 200,000 clones, 89% of them seen only once. The specimen sequenced was PBMCs or T cells enriched from blood (not recorded which). All receptors derive from a woman aged 35 to 49 with acute COVID-19.

The CDR3 bases are TGTGCCAGCAGTACAGGACCCGGACAAGAGACCCAGTACTTC. Its translation is CASSTGPGQETQYF. The chain has TRBV28 and TRBJ2-5; TRBD1 is a possible D gene (5 bases). The V end was cut by 5 bases, the J end by 2 bases, with 12 bases between. This CDR3 has 14 residues. The germline gives CDR1 MDHEN, CDR2 SYDVKM.

This sequence joins TRBV7-2 and TRBJ1-4; no clear D gene. V was clipped by 5 bases and J by 8 bases, with 18 bases between them. The germline V gene encodes CDR1 SGHTA and CDR2 FQGNSA. The CDR3 contains 15 residues. CDR3 in amino acids: CASSQRPINGEKLFF. The CDR3 nucleotides are TGTGCCAGCAGCCAGCGACCCATCAATGGGGAAAAACTGTTTTTT.

This chain links TRBV5-1 with TRBJ2-3, with TRBD2 matching 8 bases. V lost 5 bases to trimming and J lost 0 bases; unmatched junction nucleotides: 8. The V gene's germline CDR1 is SGHRS and CDR2 YFSETQ. The CDR3 loop spans 16 amino acids. The CDR3: CASRRLAGPSTDTQYF. The CDR3 region has the DNA TGCGCCAGCAGACGGCTAGCGGGCCCTAGCACAGATACGCAGTATTTT.

J is TRBJ1-2 and V is TRBV12-3 or TRBV12-4; the D gene is possibly TRBD1 (6 bases). There are 12 residues in the CDR3. V dropped 6 bases and J dropped 8 bases, with 13 bases sitting between them. CDR3 nucleotide sequence: TGTGCCAGCAGATCCCAGGGGAAAGGCTACACCTTC. Translated, it gives CASRSQGKGYTF.

This clone was picked up one time. The rearrangement uses TRBV19 and TRBJ2-1, with D maybe TRBD2 (6 bases). V was trimmed by 6 bases and J by 8 bases, leaving 8 bases between them. Germline CDR1 LNHDA, CDR2 SQIVND (reference sequence). CDR3 size: 11 residues. The CDR3 DNA is TGTGCCAGTAGGACTAGTCATGAGCAGTTCTTC. This sequence encodes CASRTSHEQFF.

The chain employs TRBV2 and TRBJ2-3; 9 positions match TRBD2. V lost 1 base to trimming and J lost 4 bases; unmatched junction nucleotides: 9. CDR1 is SNHLY, CDR2 FYNNEI, per germline. The CDR3 totals 17 residues. The CDR3 sequence: CASSEVSGTSYADTQYF. As DNA, the CDR3 is TGTGCCAGCAGTGAAGTATCCGGGACTAGCTACGCAGATACGCAGTATTTT.

The chain combines TRBV19 with TRBJ1-2; TRBD1 matches at 7 bases. Per germline, CDR1 LNHDA and CDR2 SQIVND (reference sequence). The junction had 5 bases not matched to a gene; V was cut back by 5 bases and J by 5 bases. The CDR3 contains 13 residues. CDR3 bases: TGTGCCAGTAGTCCGACAGGGCGGTATGGCTACACCTTC. Protein product: CASSPTGRYGYTF. The full variable domain, in which reference TRBV19 and TRBJ1-2 provide the parts outside the CDR3, is DGGITQSPKYLFRKEGQNVTLSCEQNLNHDAMYWYRQDPGQGLRLIYYSQIVNDFQKGDIAEGYSVSREKKESFPLTVTSAQKNPTAFYLCASSPTGRYGYTFGSGTRLTVV.

The chain joins TRBV6-4 to TRBJ2-1; 8 nucleotides align to TRBD2. The length of the CDR3 is 14 residues. The J segment lost 4 bases and the V segment lost 4 bases, leaving 3 bases of the junction unmatched. Germline assignment: CDR1 MRHNA and CDR2 SNTAGT. DNA for the CDR3: TGTGCCAGCAGTGCACGGGAGGGGTACAATGAGCAGTTCTTC. Protein product: CASSAREGYNEQFF.

The rearrangement links TRBV9 to TRBJ2-7; 8 positions match TRBD2. Trimming cost V 3 bases and J 0 bases; bases outside gene matches: 2. Germline V lookup: CDR1 SGDLS, CDR2 YYNGEE. The CDR3 is made up of 14 amino acids. CDR3 protein: CASSELADSYEQYF. The DNA of the CDR3 is TGTGCCAGCAGCGAACTAGCGGACTCCTACGAGCAGTACTTC.

This clone was detected only once. The chain has TRBV7-2 and TRBJ2-1; a possible D gene is TRBD2 (6 bases). This CDR3 is 16 amino acids long. Germline assignment: CDR1 SGHTA and CDR2 FQGNSA. V lost 1 base to trimming and J lost 0 bases, with 10 bases between them. The CDR3 sequence: CASSLGSGSSYNEQFF. Here the CDR3 DNA reads TGTGCCAGCAGCTTAGGTAGCGGTAGCTCCTACAATGAGCAGTTCTTC.

The chain links TRBV9 to TRBJ2-3; tentative D call: TRBD1 (7 bases). Trimming took 4 bases from V and 2 from J, leaving 14 bases between them. This CDR3 contains 15 residues. Germline V gene data show CDR1 as SGDLS and CDR2 as YYNGEE. The chain's CDR3 is CASSIRGALTDTQYF. The CDR3 nucleotides read TGTGCCAGCAGCATCAGGGGGGCCCTCACAGATACGCAGTATTTT. The variable domain in full, completed from reference TRBV9 and TRBJ2-3, reads DSGVTQTPKHLITATGQRVTLRCSPRSGDLSVYWYQQSLDQGLQFLIQYYNGEERAKGNILERFSAQQFPDLHSELNLSSLELGDSALYFCASSIRGALTDTQYFGPGTRLTVL.

The CDR3 loop reads CASNGLLRDRGRRGEKLFF. For the CDR3, the DNA is TGTGCCAGCAACGGTCTCCTCCGGGACAGGGGGCGCAGGGGTGAAAAACTGTTTTTT. This chain uses TRBV28 with TRBJ1-4; 12 nucleotides agree with TRBD1. V lost 7 bases and J lost 7; bases outside the gene matches: 19. The CDR3 has 19 residues. Per the germline V gene, CDR1 is MDHEN and CDR2 is SYDVKM.

The chain couples TRBV18 to TRBJ1-1; 10 bases agree with TRBD1. The V gene's germline CDR1 is KGHSH and CDR2 LQKENI. Trimming at V came to 3 bases and at J to 7 bases, leaving 8 bases not matched to a gene. The CDR3 sequence is 15 residues long. The CDR3 sequence is CASSPTGTGVGEAFF. The CDR3 DNA is TGTGCCAGCTCACCTACCGGGACAGGGGTGGGTGAAGCTTTCTTT.

The V call is TRBV13, the J call TRBJ2-7; 9 positions agree with TRBD2. Germline trimming cut 5 bases from V and 5 bases from J; bases unmatched to any gene: 7. The germline gives CDR1 PRHDT, CDR2 FYEKMQ (reference sequence). The CDR3 is 14 residues long. CDR3 sequence (DNA): TGTGCCAGCAGCCCGGGACTAGCAAATAACGAGCAGTACTTC. Its translation: CASSPGLANNEQYF.

J is TRBJ2-3 and V is TRBV2; 14 positions match TRBD2. Germline V gene data show CDR1 as SNHLY and CDR2 as FYNNEI. The CDR3 is made up of 20 amino acids. J was trimmed by 1 base and V by 4 bases; bases with no gene match: 13. CDR3 in amino acids: CASSVPTSGGATRGTDTQYF. The CDR3 DNA follows: TGTGCCAGCAGTGTCCCGACTAGCGGGGGGGCTACGAGGGGCACAGATACGCAGTATTTT.

This rearrangement joins TRBV6-5 to TRBJ2-7, with D possibly matching TRBD2 (6 bases). Germline V lookup: CDR1 MNHEY, CDR2 SVGAGI. Trimming left V 2 bases short and J 7 bases short, with 12 bases between. The CDR3 is made up of 13 amino acids. The CDR3 nucleotides read TGTGCCAGCAGTTACGCGATTGGGGGGGAGCAGTACTTC. Amino acids: CASSYAIGGEQYF.

V usage is TRBV6-5 and J usage is TRBJ2-2, with 11 bases matching TRBD1. The CDR3 has 15 residues. Germline lookup yields CDR1 MNHEY and CDR2 SVGAGI. V dropped 5 bases and J dropped 3; count of bases not matched to a gene: 2. The CDR3 reads CASSPDRGHTGELFF. CDR3 nucleotide sequence: TGTGCCAGCAGTCCGGACAGGGGGCACACCGGGGAGCTGTTTTTT.